Reported below is one T cell receptor (beta chain). Its binding antigen is unknown. Qualities for individual bases were not recorded, and no much larger clone is one base off. The source of the sample is a study of OX40 agonist ivuxolimab in advanced cancers. General notes on the study: Ivuxolimab was an agonistic, fully human IgG2 monoclonal antibody directed against OX40 (CD134), a costimulatory receptor. Intravenous ivuxolimab was administered to patients every 2 weeks at six dose levels: 0.01, 0.1, 0.3, 1.5, 3 and 10 mg/kg. Among the approximately 50 dose-escalation patients, 19 had hepatocellular carcinoma, about 15 melanoma, 9 renal cell carcinoma and 9 head and neck cancer. In the dose-escalation cohort, approximately 80% of patients were male, and the mean age was 60 years with a range of roughly 20 to 80. Prior anti-PD-1, anti-PD-L1 or anti-CTLA-4 therapy was permitted, and checkpoint inhibitors had been received by around 39% of dose-escalation patients. Three dose-escalation patients achieved partial responses, one with hepatocellular carcinoma and two with cutaneous melanoma. Peripheral TCRbeta sequencing aimed to test whether ivuxolimab altered TCR sequence diversity and caused clonal T-cell expansion. The paper reports the monotherapy dose-escalation portion (N of about 54 patients) of the phase I ivuxolimab trial.

Here is what the overall study found, with its caveats: Low levels of normalized T-cell clonal expansion were also shown by some nonresponding patients. At doses from 0.1 to 3.0 mg/kg, clonal expansion was seen in both CD4+ and CD8+ blood T cells between baseline and week 6. The antigen specificity of the peripheral T cells that underwent clonal expansion was not determined. In the 0.1-3.0 mg/kg groups, partial responders had among the lowest normalized peripheral clonal expansion, particularly in CD8+ T cells. After ivuxolimab, expanded clones were on average more numerous among CD8+ T cells than among CD4+ T cells.

To sequence the TCRbeta CDR3 region, genomic DNA was isolated from the sorted cells. TCRbeta CDR3 regions were sequenced using the immunoSEQ Assay. The table comes from immuneACCESS by way of TCRdb, which keeps in-frame sequences with V and J called. Part of the clones is missing from these tables; in studies checked, under half for an unresolved V gene and the rest for unknown reasons. In all, the sample holds about 14,000 clones, and over 60% of those were seen once. About 32% of the sample is in the top ten clones. Taken from the germline V gene, the CDR1 and CDR2 loops are SGHVS and FQNEAQ. V is shortened by 5 bases, J by 3 bases, and the region joining them spans 18 bases. Counted from cysteine to phenylalanine, this CDR3 has 16 amino acids. The retained sequence is limited to the CDR3, 48 bases, with the frame set at the first base. Patients with a history of autoimmune disease or receiving systemic immunosuppression were excluded from the trial. Peripheral blood for TCR sequencing was collected from all dose cohorts at baseline, on cycle 4 day 1, and on cycle 7 day 1. Samples came from an open-label, multicenter, first-in-human phase I dose-escalation trial of ivuxolimab. Adults with locally advanced or metastatic head and neck squamous cell, hepatocellular, melanoma or renal cell carcinoma were enrolled in the trial. Before TCR sequencing, CD4+ T cells and CD8+ T cells from peripheral blood were sorted into separate populations.

The clonotype comes from an adult with an advanced solid tumor such as melanoma, head and neck, liver or kidney cancer. This chain is built from TRBV7-8 and TRBJ2-3; the D gene is perhaps TRBD1 or TRBD2, as each covers 5 bases. Sequenced material: CD4+ or CD8+ T cells sorted from blood, taken in a trial of the OX40 agonist ivuxolimab. The DNA is TGTGCCAGCAGCGAGGCTATTATGGGGGAAACAGATACGCAGTATTTT. It translates as CASSEAIMGETDTQYF.